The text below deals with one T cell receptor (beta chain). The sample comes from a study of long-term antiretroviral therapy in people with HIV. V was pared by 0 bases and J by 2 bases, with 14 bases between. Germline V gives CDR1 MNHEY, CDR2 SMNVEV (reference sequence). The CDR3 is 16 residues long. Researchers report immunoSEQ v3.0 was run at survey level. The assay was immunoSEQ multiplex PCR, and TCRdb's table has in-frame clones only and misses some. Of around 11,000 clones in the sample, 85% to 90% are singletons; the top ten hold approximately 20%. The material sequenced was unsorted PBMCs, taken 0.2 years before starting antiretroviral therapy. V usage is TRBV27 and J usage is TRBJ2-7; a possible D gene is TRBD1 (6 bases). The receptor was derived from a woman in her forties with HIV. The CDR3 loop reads CASSLSRTASTYEQYF. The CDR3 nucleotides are TGTGCCAGCAGTTTATCCCGGACAGCCTCCACCTACGAGCAGTACTTC.